The rows below give T cell receptor beta chains drawn from one sample of a study of T cell responses to AZD1222 COVID-19 vaccine. The data were produced by immunoSEQ multiplex PCR, yet TCRdb's version contains in-frame clones alone and is incomplete. The sample has 70,000 to 75,000 clones, around 81% seen once; the top ten hold 40% to 55%. Specimen: peripheral blood, collected 28 days after the second AZD1222 dose. The origin of the receptors is an adult who received the AZD1222 COVID-19 vaccine. CDR3s include the opening cysteine and the closing phenylalanine or tryptophan. The D gene is left open where the match is weak. Rows give clone size only sometimes, using once, few, many, or a class for an expanded clone.

D gene,J gene,V gene,clone size,CDR3 protein,CDR3 DNA
-,TRBJ2-3,TRBV5-1,-,CASSLDGGGTDTQYF,TGCGCCAGCAGCTTGGATGGCGGGGGCACAGATACGCAGTATTTT
-,TRBJ1-3,TRBV19,-,CASSILRGVAGNTIYF,TGTGCCAGTAGTATTCTTCGAGGGGTCGCTGGAAACACCATATATTTT
-,TRBJ1-1,TRBV28,-,CASSPLFLAGEDEAFF,TGTGCCAGCAGTCCCCTGTTCCTGGCGGGTGAGGATGAAGCTTTCTTT
-,TRBJ1-2,TRBV6-5,-,CASRSGQFNYGYTF,TGTGCCAGCAGATCCGGACAGTTTAACTATGGCTACACCTTC
-,TRBJ2-3,TRBV7-2,-,CASSSGLEADTQYF,TGTGCCAGCAGCTCAGGGCTAGAGGCAGATACGCAGTATTTT
TRBD2,TRBJ2-1,TRBV14,once,CASSQGLTSGPDNEQFF,TGTGCCAGCAGCCAAGGCCTCACTAGCGGGCCCGACAATGAGCAGTTCTTC
TRBD1,TRBJ2-3,TRBV10-1,-,CASSGGQGVTDTQYF,TGCGCCAGCAGTGGGGGACAGGGGGTCACAGATACGCAGTATTTT
TRBD1,TRBJ1-3,TRBV20-1,-,CSASGTGSGNTIYF,TGCAGTGCTAGTGGGACAGGCTCTGGAAACACCATATATTTT
TRBD2,TRBJ2-5,TRBV4-1,-,CASSPGLAGETQYF,TGCGCCAGCAGCCCGGGACTAGCGGGGGAGACCCAGTACTTC
-,TRBJ2-2,TRBV5-4,-,CASSMGTGELFF,TGTGCCAGCAGCATGGGAACCGGGGAGCTGTTTTTT
-,TRBJ2-2,TRBV21-1,-,CASSKAAKRVTPIVKNTGELFF,TGTGCCAGCAGCAAAGCTGCGAAGCGGGTTACCCCTATAGTAAAGAACACCGGGGAGCTGTTTTTT
-,TRBJ1-4,TRBV5-1,-,CASRTGPREKLFF,TGCGCCAGCAGAACGGGGCCGAGGGAAAAACTGTTTTTT
-,TRBJ1-3,TRBV11-3,-,CASSLDFANSGNTIYF,TGTGCCAGCAGCTTAGATTTTGCCAACTCTGGAAACACCATATATTTT
-,TRBJ2-6,TRBV6-5,-,CASDRGSGANVLTF,TGTGCCAGCGATCGGGGGTCTGGGGCCAACGTCCTGACTTTC
-,TRBJ1-2,TRBV28,-,CASSFRGHPSGYTF,TGTGCCAGCAGTTTTAGGGGACATCCTAGCGGCTACACCTTC
-,TRBJ2-7,TRBV11-2,-,CASSLESAYEQYF,TGTGCCAGCAGCTTAGAATCCGCCTACGAGCAGTACTTC
-,TRBJ2-3,TRBV6-5,-,CASSPWDADTQYF,TGTGCCAGCAGTCCCTGGGACGCGGATACGCAGTATTTT
TRBD1,TRBJ1-6,TRBV10-3,-,CAIRDRVNSPLHF,TGTGCCATCAGGGACAGGGTTAATTCACCCCTCCACTTT
-,TRBJ1-4,TRBV5-8,-,CASSLFEKLFF,TGTGCCAGCAGCTTGTTTGAAAAACTGTTTTTT
-,TRBJ1-4,TRBV28,-,CASSLQQTAEKLFF,TGTGCCAGCAGTTTACAGCAGACTGCCGAAAAACTGTTTTTT
-,TRBJ1-2,TRBV29-1,few,CSVEDSGFYGYTF,TGCAGCGTTGAAGATTCCGGGTTCTATGGCTACACCTTC
TRBD2,TRBJ2-5,TRBV7-2,-,CASSEQGTSGGAGTQYF,TGTGCCAGCAGCGAGCAAGGGACTAGCGGGGGGGCTGGCACCCAGTACTTC